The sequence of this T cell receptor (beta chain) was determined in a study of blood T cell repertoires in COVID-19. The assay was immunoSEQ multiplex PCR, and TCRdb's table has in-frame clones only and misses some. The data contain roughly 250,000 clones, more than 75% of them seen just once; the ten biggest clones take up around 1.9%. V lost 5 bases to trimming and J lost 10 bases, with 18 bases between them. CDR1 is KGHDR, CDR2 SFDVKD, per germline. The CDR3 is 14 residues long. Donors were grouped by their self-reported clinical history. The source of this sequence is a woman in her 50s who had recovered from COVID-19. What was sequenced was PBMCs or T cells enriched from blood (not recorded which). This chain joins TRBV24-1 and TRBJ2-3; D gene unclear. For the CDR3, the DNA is TGTGCCACCAGTGGCGGCCCCGTTGTCTATGCGCAGTATTTT. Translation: CATSGGPVVYAQYF.